This TCR beta chain was sequenced during a study of cytomegalovirus exposure and HLA in healthy donors. In the study overall: T cells numbering around 190 million yielded some 100 million unique TCR beta sequences in an earlier analysis.

V was cut by 8 bases and J by 5 bases, with 6 bases left in between. This CDR3 is built from 11 residues. Germline V gene lookup returns CDR1 MDHEN and CDR2 SYDVKM. Findings of the study overall: Later analysis suggested links between common viral pathogens and several top significant clusters.

This clone turned up a few times. Its antigen remains unidentified. A multiplex PCR was run with 60 Vbeta primers and 13 Jbeta primers. Profiled with immunoSEQ multiplex PCR; TCRdb holds only in-frame clones, not every one. The sample lists around 170,000 clones; about 78% were seen once. The TCR was taken from a male donor in good health and CMV-seronegative. The material sequenced was PBMCs. The V and J genes are TRBV28 and TRBJ1-4; maybe TRBD1 (5 bases). For the CDR3, the DNA is TGTGCCAGCGCAGGGAATGAAAAACTGTTTTTT. This encodes CASAGNEKLFF.